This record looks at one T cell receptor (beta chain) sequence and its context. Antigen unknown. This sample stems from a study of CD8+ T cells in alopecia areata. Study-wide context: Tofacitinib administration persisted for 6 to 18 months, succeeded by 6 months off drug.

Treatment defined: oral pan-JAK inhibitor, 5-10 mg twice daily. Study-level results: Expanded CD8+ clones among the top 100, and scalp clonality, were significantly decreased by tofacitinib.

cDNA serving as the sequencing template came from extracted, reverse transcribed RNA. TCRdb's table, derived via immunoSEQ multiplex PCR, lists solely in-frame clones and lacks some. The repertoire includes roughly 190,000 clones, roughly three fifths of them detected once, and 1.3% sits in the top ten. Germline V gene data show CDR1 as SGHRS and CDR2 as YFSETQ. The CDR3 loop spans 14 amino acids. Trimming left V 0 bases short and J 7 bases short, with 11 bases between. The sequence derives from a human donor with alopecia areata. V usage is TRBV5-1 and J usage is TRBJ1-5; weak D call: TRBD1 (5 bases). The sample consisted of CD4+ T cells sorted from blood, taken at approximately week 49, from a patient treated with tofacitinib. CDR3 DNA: TGCGCCAGCAGCTTGGAGGGGAACGGGCAGCCCCAGCATTTT. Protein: CASSLEGNGQPQHF.